The present TCR beta chain was sequenced within a study of T-cell reconstitution after alpha-beta-depleted transplantation in children. This clonotype was picked up many times. Germline V CDR1 and CDR2: LGHDT, YNNKEL (reference sequence). This CDR3 has 15 amino acids. V dropped 0 bases and J dropped 4 bases, with 13 bases sitting between them. Unique molecular identifiers were incorporated during preparation of the TCRbeta library. Using its own MiXCR run on the PCR reads, TCRdb lists one record per CDR3 protein. The table includes 230,000 or so distinct CDR3 sequences, around 9.7% detected once. The input for sequencing was PBMCs from the stem cell graft donor, taken from the stem cell graft. The chain carries TRBV3-1 and TRBJ2-7, with D tentatively TRBD2 (7 bases). The sequence derives from a human donor who donated a stem cell graft to a child with SCID. Written as DNA, the CDR3 is TGTGCCAGCAGCCAAGATACCGCGGGGGCTTACGAGCAGTACTTC. Translated: CASSQDTAGAYEQYF.